This T cell receptor beta chain emerged from a study of identical twins. The germline gives CDR1 MNHNS, CDR2 SASEGT. CDR3 length: 13 residues. Trimming removed 8 bases from V and 2 bases from J, with 11 bases in between. This clonotype was seen a few times. MiXCR, applied by TCRdb to the 5' RACE reads, yields one record per CDR3 protein. The sample lists hundreds of thousands of distinct CDR3 sequences; about 18% were seen once. This sample was shared with a second study, whose subject was T cells expressing NK-cell markers.

The sequencing sample was made of PBMCs. The clonotype originates from a woman aged 18-29 years in good health. This chain links TRBV6-1 with TRBJ2-3; maybe TRBD2 (6 bases). The CDR3 region has the DNA TGTGCCAGCCAACTGGGACTCACAGATACGCAGTATTTT. Its translation is CASQLGLTDTQYF.